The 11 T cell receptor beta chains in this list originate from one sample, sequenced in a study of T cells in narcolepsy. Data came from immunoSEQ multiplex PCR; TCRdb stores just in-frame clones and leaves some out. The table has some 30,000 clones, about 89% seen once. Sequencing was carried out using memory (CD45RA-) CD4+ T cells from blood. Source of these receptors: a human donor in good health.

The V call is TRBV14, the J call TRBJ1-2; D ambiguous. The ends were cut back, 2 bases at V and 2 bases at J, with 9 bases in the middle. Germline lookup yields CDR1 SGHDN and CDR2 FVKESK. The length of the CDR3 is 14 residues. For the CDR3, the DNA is TGTGCCAGCAGCCAAACGGTTGGCAACTATGGCTACACCTTC. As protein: CASSQTVGNYGYTF.

In DNA form, the CDR3 reads TGTGCCAGCAGCGGAGCAGAAAGTACTAAACTGTTTTTT. Translation gives CASSGAESTKLFF. The chain links TRBV5-4 to TRBJ1-4; D is ambiguous. CDR3 length: 13 residues. V was shortened by 4 bases and J by 11 bases, with 15 bases between the two germline ends. CDR1 and CDR2 (germline): SGHNT, YYREEE (reference sequence).

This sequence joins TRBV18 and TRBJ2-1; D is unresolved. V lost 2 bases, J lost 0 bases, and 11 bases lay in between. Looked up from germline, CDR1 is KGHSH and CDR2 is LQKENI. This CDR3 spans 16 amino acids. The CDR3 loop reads CASSPSGVFSYNEQFF. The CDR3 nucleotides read TGTGCCAGCTCACCATCGGGCGTGTTCTCCTACAATGAGCAGTTCTTC.

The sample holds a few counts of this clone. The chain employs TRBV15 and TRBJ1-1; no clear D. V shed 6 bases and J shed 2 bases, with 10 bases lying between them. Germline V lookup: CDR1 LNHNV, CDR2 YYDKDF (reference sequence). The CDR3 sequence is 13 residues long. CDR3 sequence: CATRLQQNTEAFF. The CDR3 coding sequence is TGTGCCACCAGATTACAGCAAAACACTGAAGCTTTCTTT.

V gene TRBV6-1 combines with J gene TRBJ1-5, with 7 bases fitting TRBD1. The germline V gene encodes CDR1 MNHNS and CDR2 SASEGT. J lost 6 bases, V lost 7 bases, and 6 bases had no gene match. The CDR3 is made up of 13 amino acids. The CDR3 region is CASNPTGLQPQHF. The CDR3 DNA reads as TGTGCCAGCAACCCGACAGGGCTTCAGCCCCAGCATTTT.

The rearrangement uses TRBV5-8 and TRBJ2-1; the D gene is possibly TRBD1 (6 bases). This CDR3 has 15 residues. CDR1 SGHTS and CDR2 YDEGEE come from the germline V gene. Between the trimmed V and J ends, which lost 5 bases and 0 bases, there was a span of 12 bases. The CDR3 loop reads CASRDSRSSYNEQFF. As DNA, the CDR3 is TGTGCCAGCAGGGACAGCCGGAGCTCCTACAATGAGCAGTTCTTC. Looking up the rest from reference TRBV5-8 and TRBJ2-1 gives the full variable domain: EAGVTQSPTHLIKTRGQQATLRCSPISGHTSVYWYQQALGLGLQFLLWYDEGEERNRGNFPPRFSGRQFPNYSSELNVNALELEDSALYLCASRDSRSSYNEQFFGPGTRLTVL.

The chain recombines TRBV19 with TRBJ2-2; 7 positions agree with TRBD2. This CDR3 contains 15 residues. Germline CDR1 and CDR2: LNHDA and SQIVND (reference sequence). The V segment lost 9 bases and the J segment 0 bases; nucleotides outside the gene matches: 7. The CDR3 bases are TGTGCCAGCCCGGTGGGGGGGTCGAACACCGGGGAGCTGTTTTTT. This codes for CASPVGGSNTGELFF.

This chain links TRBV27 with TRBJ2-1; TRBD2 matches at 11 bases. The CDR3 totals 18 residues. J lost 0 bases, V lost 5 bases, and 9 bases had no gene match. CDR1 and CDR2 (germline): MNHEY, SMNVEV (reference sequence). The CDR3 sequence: CASSPTSGALSSYNEQFF. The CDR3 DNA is TGTGCCAGCAGTCCGACTAGCGGGGCTCTGAGCTCCTACAATGAGCAGTTCTTC.

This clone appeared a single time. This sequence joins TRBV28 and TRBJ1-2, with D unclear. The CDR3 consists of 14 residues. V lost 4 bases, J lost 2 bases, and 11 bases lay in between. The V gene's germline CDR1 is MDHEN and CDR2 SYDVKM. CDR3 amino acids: CASSSTGVNYGYTF. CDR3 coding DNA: TGTGCCAGCAGTTCCACCGGGGTAAACTATGGCTACACCTTC.

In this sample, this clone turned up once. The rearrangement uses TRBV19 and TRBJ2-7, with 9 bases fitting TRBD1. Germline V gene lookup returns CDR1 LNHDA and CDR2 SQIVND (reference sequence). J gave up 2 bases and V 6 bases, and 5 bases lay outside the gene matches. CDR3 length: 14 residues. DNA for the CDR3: TGTGCCAGTAGCCCGGGACAGGGAACCTACGAGCAGTACTTC. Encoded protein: CASSPGQGTYEQYF. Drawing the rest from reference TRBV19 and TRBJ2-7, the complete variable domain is DGGITQSPKYLFRKEGQNVTLSCEQNLNHDAMYWYRQDPGQGLRLIYYSQIVNDFQKGDIAEGYSVSREKKESFPLTVTSAQKNPTAFYLCASSPGQGTYEQYFGPGTRLTVT.

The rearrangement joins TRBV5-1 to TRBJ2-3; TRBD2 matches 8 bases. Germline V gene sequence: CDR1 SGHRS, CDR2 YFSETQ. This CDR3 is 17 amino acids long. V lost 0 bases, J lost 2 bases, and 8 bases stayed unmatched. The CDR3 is CASSLASPGGPTDTQYF. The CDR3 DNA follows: TGCGCCAGCAGCTTGGCCAGCCCGGGGGGGCCCACAGATACGCAGTATTTT.